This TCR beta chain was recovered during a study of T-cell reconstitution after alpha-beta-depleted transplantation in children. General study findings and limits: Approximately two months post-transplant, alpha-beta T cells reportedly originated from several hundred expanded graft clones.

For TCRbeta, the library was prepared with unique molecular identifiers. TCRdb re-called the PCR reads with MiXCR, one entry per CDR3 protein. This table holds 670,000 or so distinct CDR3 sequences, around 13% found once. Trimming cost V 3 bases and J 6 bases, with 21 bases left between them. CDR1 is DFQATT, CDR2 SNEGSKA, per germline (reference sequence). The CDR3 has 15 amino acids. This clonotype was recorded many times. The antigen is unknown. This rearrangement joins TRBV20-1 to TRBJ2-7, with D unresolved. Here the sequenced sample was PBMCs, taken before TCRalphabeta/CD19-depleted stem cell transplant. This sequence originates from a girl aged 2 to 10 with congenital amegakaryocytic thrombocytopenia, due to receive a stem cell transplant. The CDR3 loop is CSASLVWARSFEQYF. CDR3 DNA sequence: TGCAGTGCTAGCCTTGTCTGGGCTAGGAGCTTCGAGCAGTACTTC.